Sequencing of this T cell receptor (beta chain) was carried out in a study of OX40 agonist ivuxolimab in advanced cancers. General observations from the study: Both blood CD4+ and CD8+ T cells showed clonal growth by week 6 at 0.1 to 3.0 mg/kg.

The CDR3 sequence is 15 residues long. Germline V gives CDR1 SNHLY, CDR2 FYNNEI. A word on this clone: Its antigen is not known.

The data were produced by immunoSEQ multiplex PCR, yet TCRdb's version contains in-frame clones alone and is incomplete. Counted here are about 95,000 clones, 75% to 90% occurring once; the ten biggest clones make up 0.3% to 0.4%. Blood sampling was done at baseline, cycle 4 day 1, and cycle 7 day 1. The sequencing here drew on CD4+ or CD8+ T cells sorted from blood, taken in a trial of the OX40 agonist ivuxolimab. The rearrangement uses TRBV2 and TRBJ2-5, with 8 bases identical to TRBD1. Near its end, the DNA agrees better with TRBJ2-7, so the J call may be wrong. The source of this sequence is an adult with an advanced solid tumor such as melanoma, head and neck, liver or kidney cancer. CDR3 nucleotides: TGTGCCAGCAGTCTTGATTGGACAGGGAGTGACGAGCAGTACTTC. This codes for CASSLDWTGSDEQYF.